These 5 T cell receptor beta chains were sequenced from one sample in a study of T cells expressing NK-cell markers. Following a re-call of the 5' RACE reads, TCRdb has one entry per CDR3 protein and lacks DNA. Listed are approximately 170,000 distinct CDR3 sequences; 20% to 25% falls within the top ten. The sequenced sample was blood T cells: a sorted CD56 or NKG2C T cell subset, CD4+ or CD8+ T cells, or bulk PBMC T cells (not recorded which). Receptor source: a man aged 18-75 years in good health.

This chain joins TRBV7-9 and TRBJ1-2; no DNA is available, so the TRBD1 call from TCRdb remains unchecked. This CDR3 has 16 residues. Germline CDR1 SEHNR, CDR2 FQNEAQ (reference sequence). CDR3 in amino acids: CASSRGQGGFDYGYTF. Combining the CDR3 with reference TRBV7-9 and TRBJ1-2 gives the whole variable domain DTGVSQNPRHKITKRGQNVTFRCDPISEHNRLYWYRQTLGQGPEFLTYFQNEAQLEKSRLLSDRFSAERPKGSFSTLEIQRTEQGDSAMYLCASSRGQGGFDYGYTFGSGTRLTVV.

This rearrangement joins TRBV5-1 to TRBJ2-1; TCRdb selects TRBD2, and the lack of DNA leaves this call unchecked. The germline V gene encodes CDR1 SGHRS and CDR2 YFSETQ. There are 15 residues in the CDR3. CDR3: CASSLLAGGPLEQFF.

The V and J genes are TRBV9 and TRBJ2-2; TCRdb selects TRBD1, and the lack of DNA leaves this call unchecked. Germline CDR1 is SGDLS and CDR2 is YYNGEE. The CDR3 spans 16 residues. The CDR3: CASSVWTGFSTGELFF.

The rearrangement joins TRBV3-1 to TRBJ2-5; TCRdb lists TRBD1, though no DNA is available to test this call. Germline CDR1 reads LGHDT; CDR2 reads YNNKEL (reference sequence). The CDR3 loop spans 16 amino acids. The CDR3 spells CASSQPGQGASETQYF.

The V and J genes are TRBV5-6 and TRBJ2-2; TCRdb names TRBD2, which stays unverified in the absence of DNA. This CDR3 has 14 residues. Germline loops: CDR1 SGHDT, CDR2 YYEEEE. The CDR3: CASRPWGGAGELFF.